These 21 T cell receptor beta chains were all obtained from the same sample, sequenced in a study of blood T cell repertoires in COVID-19. Profiled with immunoSEQ multiplex PCR; TCRdb holds only in-frame clones, not every one. The table records about 150,000 clones, roughly 90% of them present only once. Sequenced: peripheral blood. The receptors originated from a man aged 55 to 70 with active or convalescent COVID-19.

V usage is TRBV5-1 and J usage is TRBJ1-2; the match to TRBD1 covers 9 bases. V lost 3 bases to trimming and J lost 8 bases; unmatched junction nucleotides: 11. Germline V lookup: CDR1 SGHRS, CDR2 YFSETQ. CDR3 length: 15 amino acids. CDR3 protein: CASSWGTGSSGGYTF. CDR3 in DNA: TGCGCCAGCAGCTGGGGGACAGGGTCTTCGGGAGGCTACACCTTC.

The chain uses TRBV10-2 and TRBJ1-4, with 9 bases lining up with TRBD1. This CDR3 is 14 amino acids long. The V and J ends lost 8 bases and 4 bases, in that order; junction bases with no gene match: 5. The germline V gene encodes CDR1 WSHSY and CDR2 SAAADI. The CDR3 DNA follows: TGCGCCAGCGGGGACAGGGAGGGTAATGAAAAACTGTTTTTT. Translating gives CASGDREGNEKLFF.

V and J are TRBV4-2 and TRBJ2-2; TRBD2 agrees at 9 bases. The CDR3 runs to 17 residues. The germline V gene encodes CDR1 LGHNA and CDR2 YNFKEQ. J gave up 4 bases and V 0 bases, and 6 bases lay outside the gene matches. CDR3 amino acids: CASSQEAAGGSTGELFF. DNA of the CDR3: TGTGCCAGCAGCCAAGAGGCGGCGGGGGGGAGCACCGGGGAGCTGTTTTTT.

The chain employs TRBV5-4 and TRBJ1-4, with 10 bases fitting TRBD1. The CDR3 spans 15 residues. Looked up from germline, CDR1 is SGHNT and CDR2 is YYREEE (reference sequence). The V and J ends lost 1 base and 8 bases, in that order; junction bases with no gene match: 5. The CDR3 DNA reads TGTGCCAGCAGCTTGAGTGGGACAGGGGACGAAAAACTGTTTTTT. Residues: CASSLSGTGDEKLFF.

This clone was counted a few times. The chain carries TRBV7-2 and TRBJ2-7; TRBD1 matches at 11 bases. V trimming: 4 bases; J trimming: 7 bases; junction bases outside the gene matches: 12. Germline CDR1 reads SGHTA; CDR2 reads FQGNSA. CDR3 length: 16 residues. The CDR3 sequence is CASSYRTGTGGREQYF. The DNA of the CDR3 is TGTGCCAGCAGCTACAGAACCGGGACAGGGGGTCGGGAGCAGTACTTC.

This chain joins TRBV6-5 and TRBJ2-2; TRBD2 aligns across 8 bases. J was trimmed by 4 bases and V by 5 bases; bases with no gene match: 6. In germline, CDR1 is MNHEY, CDR2 SVGAGI. This CDR3 comprises 15 residues. The CDR3 here is CASSHSGEVTGELFF. The DNA of the CDR3 is TGTGCCAGCAGTCATAGCGGGGAGGTCACCGGGGAGCTGTTTTTT.

This clone occurred a few times. The chain has TRBV2 and TRBJ2-1; D is possibly TRBD2 (5 bases). Germline V lookup: CDR1 SNHLY, CDR2 FYNNEI. Between the trimmed V and J ends, which lost 5 bases and 7 bases, there was a span of 12 bases. This CDR3 region has 13 residues. The CDR3 protein is CASSSLSANEQFF. The CDR3 bases are TGTGCCAGCAGTTCCCTTAGCGCGAATGAGCAGTTCTTC.

The chain joins TRBV29-1 to TRBJ2-7; TRBD2 aligns across 7 bases. Germline trimming cut 5 bases from V and 0 bases from J; bases unmatched to any gene: 4. This CDR3 region has 13 residues. Per the germline V gene, CDR1 is SQVTM and CDR2 is ANQGSEA. DNA of the CDR3: TGCAGCGTTAGCAGCGGGGACTCCTACGAGCAGTACTTC. It encodes CSVSSGDSYEQYF.

The gene calls are TRBV6-2 or TRBV6-3 and TRBJ2-1; D remains ambiguous. Trimming pared 2 bases from V and 5 bases from J, leaving 7 bases between. This CDR3 is built from 13 residues. Germline V gives CDR1 MNHEY, CDR2 SVGEGT. CDR3 DNA: TGTGCCAGCAGTTACCCCACTAACAATGAGCAGTTCTTC. Translation gives CASSYPTNNEQFF.

The V gene is TRBV10-1, the J gene TRBJ2-2, with 10 bases identical to TRBD2. CDR1 and CDR2 from the germline V gene are WNHNN and SYGVQD (reference sequence). The CDR3 is 14 amino acids. CDR3 in amino acids: CGGASGGSTGELFF. In DNA, the CDR3 is TGCGGCGGAGCTAGCGGGGGAAGCACCGGGGAGCTGTTTTTT.

In its sample, this clone was seen once. The V call is TRBV5-1, the J call TRBJ2-5; 8 nucleotides agree with TRBD1. The germline V gene has CDR1 SGHRS and CDR2 YFSETQ. This CDR3 is 14 amino acids long. J was trimmed by 1 base and V by 4 bases; bases with no gene match: 3. In DNA, the CDR3 is TGCGCCAGCAGCGTAACAGGGGGCCAAGAGACCCAGTACTTC. Translation gives CASSVTGGQETQYF.

The V and J genes are TRBV28 and TRBJ2-1; TRBD1 aligns across 8 bases. From germline, CDR1 is MDHEN and CDR2 SYDVKM. Trimming removed 3 bases from V and 1 base from J; junction bases left unmatched: 11. This CDR3 region has 18 residues. CDR3 residues: CASSFGFGQGFSYNEQFF. The DNA for the CDR3 is TGTGCCAGCAGTTTCGGGTTTGGACAGGGCTTTTCCTACAATGAGCAGTTCTTC.

The chain recombines TRBV11-2 with TRBJ1-1; D is perhaps TRBD1 (6 bases). V lost 3 bases and J 1 base, leaving 9 bases between the germline ends. The CDR3 is 14 residues long. Looked up from germline, CDR1 is SGHAT and CDR2 is FQNNGV. DNA for the CDR3: TGTGCCAGCAGCTTCTACAGGGCGAACACTGAAGCTTTCTTT. Amino acid sequence: CASSFYRANTEAFF.

The CDR3 is CAWAGVVNTEAFF. For the CDR3, the DNA is TGTGCCTGGGCCGGGGTCGTGAACACTGAAGCTTTCTTT. This chain connects TRBV30 to TRBJ1-1; D ambiguous. V shed 5 bases and J shed 0 bases, with 10 bases lying between them. Germline V gives CDR1 GTSNPN, CDR2 SVGIG (reference sequence). The CDR3 is 13 amino acids.

The gene calls are TRBV4-3 and TRBJ1-1, with 11 bases identical to TRBD1. Germline CDR1 reads LGHNA; CDR2 reads YSLEER. V lost 4 bases, J lost 6 bases, and 4 bases stayed unmatched. CDR3 size: 14 residues. The CDR3 here is CASSPGQGAAEAFF. The CDR3 bases are TGCGCCAGCAGCCCCGGACAGGGGGCGGCTGAAGCTTTCTTT.

The chain has TRBV7-3 and TRBJ2-5; D gene uncertain. Germline CDR1 SGHTA, CDR2 FQGTGA. CDR3 length: 13 residues. V was pared by 5 bases and J by 1 base, with 8 bases between. CDR3 protein: CASSEPGQETQYF. The CDR3 nucleotides read TGTGCCAGCAGCGAGCCGGGCCAAGAGACCCAGTACTTC.

The chain uses TRBV5-1 and TRBJ2-2, with TRBD2 matching 11 bases. V gave up 4 bases and J gave up 5 bases; unmatched junction bases: 4. Germline V CDR1 and CDR2: SGHRS, YFSETQ. The CDR3 length is 15 residues. The CDR3 sequence: CASSRLAGQTGELFF. CDR3 coding DNA: TGCGCCAGCAGCCGACTAGCGGGGCAAACCGGGGAGCTGTTTTTT.

This sequence joins TRBV7-2 and TRBJ2-1; D is unresolved. V was pared by 0 bases and J by 3 bases, with 9 bases between. Germline-derived CDR1 and CDR2 are SGHTA and FQGNSA. The CDR3 is 15 amino acids. The DNA of the CDR3 is TGTGCCAGCAGCTTAGCGTTTGGTAGCTACAATGAGCAGTTCTTC. This translates into CASSLAFGSYNEQFF.

This rearrangement joins TRBV7-2 to TRBJ2-7; 7 bases align to TRBD2. The germline V gene encodes CDR1 SGHTA and CDR2 FQGNSA. V lost 1 base and J lost 7; bases outside the gene matches: 7. This CDR3 spans 14 amino acids. CDR3 residues: CASSLDPGLREQYF. The DNA of the CDR3 is TGTGCCAGCAGCTTAGACCCGGGACTACGAGAGCAGTACTTC.

The chain recombines TRBV19 with TRBJ1-6; TRBD1 matches at 7 bases. The CDR3 consists of 15 residues. Germline V gene lookup returns CDR1 LNHDA and CDR2 SQIVND (reference sequence). V lost 7 bases and J lost 3; bases outside the gene matches: 6. In DNA, the CDR3 is TGTGCCAGTATGAACAGGGGTTTCTATAATTCACCCCTCCACTTT. This encodes CASMNRGFYNSPLHF.

This clone was recorded once. V is TRBV3-1 (or the pseudogene TRBV3-2) and J is TRBJ2-2; D gene uncertain. CDR3 size: 12 residues. V was pared by 0 bases and J by 10 bases, with 6 bases between. Germline CDR1 reads LGHDT; CDR2 reads YNNKEL (reference sequence). The CDR3 here is CASSQESMELFF. CDR3 DNA sequence: TGTGCCAGCAGCCAAGAATCAATGGAGCTGTTTTTT.